A selection of T cell receptor beta chains follows, all from one sample in a study of cytomegalovirus exposure and HLA in healthy donors. Here immunoSEQ multiplex PCR was the method, and the copy in TCRdb shows in-frame clones only, minus some. The repertoire has under 150,000 clones, 65% to 85% of them found once; the top ten carry approximately 2.4%. Sequencing used PBMCs. The receptor set was obtained from a male donor in good health and CMV-seronegative. The CDR3 runs from the conserved cysteine through the conserved F or W. Each record gives: V gene, D gene, clone size, J gene, CDR3 DNA, CDR3 protein. D genes are given only for firm matches. Size is omitted from some rows. Given values are once, few, many or a class for expanded clones.

TRBV9	TRBD2	-	TRBJ2-1	TGTGCCAGCAGCGCAGCGGGGTACAATGAGCAGTTCTTC	CASSAAGYNEQFF
TRBV27	TRBD1	-	TRBJ2-1	TGTGCCAGCAGTCCCGGGACAGGGAACAATGAGCAGTTCTTC	CASSPGTGNNEQFF
TRBV9	-	-	TRBJ2-7	TGTGCCAGCAGCGTAACCCCTGGGACTCCCTCCTACGAGCAGTACTTC	CASSVTPGTPSYEQYF
TRBV11-2	TRBD1	-	TRBJ2-3	TGTGCCAGCAGACTGGCTGGACAGGGCAGAGATACGCAGTATTTT	CASRLAGQGRDTQYF
TRBV13	TRBD2	-	TRBJ2-3	TGTGCCAGCAGCTTACCCCTGAGTACTAGCGGGAGCTCGCCCACAGATACGCAGTATTTT	CASSLPLSTSGSSPTDTQYF
TRBV5-1	-	-	TRBJ1-1	TGCGCCAGCAGCCAGGATCGCACTGGGGAAGCTTTCTTT	CASSQDRTGEAFF
TRBV7-9	-	-	TRBJ2-1	TGTGCCAGCAGCCTAATAGCTTACAATGAGCAGTTCTTC	CASSLIAYNEQFF
TRBV2	-	few	TRBJ1-2	TGTGCCAGCAGGGAGGAGGTTGGCTACACCTTC	CASREEVGYTF
TRBV5-4	TRBD1	few	TRBJ1-1	TGTGCCAGCAGCAATAGTCGGACAGGGGGCTATGGAGCGGAAGCTTTCTTT	CASSNSRTGGYGAEAFF
TRBV29-1	TRBD2	-	TRBJ2-1	TGCAGCGCTCTAGCGGCTGACTACAATGAGCAGTTCTTC	CSALAADYNEQFF
TRBV7-7	TRBD1	-	TRBJ2-2	TGTGCCAGCAGCGTGACAGGGACGAACACCGGGGAGCTGTTTTTT	CASSVTGTNTGELFF
TRBV10-1	TRBD2	-	TRBJ2-3	TGCGCCAGCAGGCCGGGACTAGCGGGAGGGCAAGATACGCAGTATTTT	CASRPGLAGGQDTQYF
TRBV19	TRBD1	once	TRBJ2-7	TGTGCCAGTAGTTTCTCCTCACAGGGGTCGTCCGAGCAGTACTTC	CASSFSSQGSSEQYF
TRBV29-1	-	-	TRBJ2-3	TGCAGCGCCGAGGGCCAGACAGATACGCAGTATTTT	CSAEGQTDTQYF
TRBV11-2	-	-	TRBJ2-3	TGTGCCAGCAGGATAAGGGGATTCGGTACAGATACGCAGTATTTT	CASRIRGFGTDTQYF
TRBV30	-	-	TRBJ1-3	TGTGCCTGGAGTACGGAGGCTGGAAACACCATATATTTT	CAWSTEAGNTIYF
TRBV12-2	-	-	TRBJ2-5	TGTGCAAGTCGCTACCTGACAACAAACATGGCCCCGGCCTTTCAGTACTTC	CASRYLTTNMAPAFQYF
TRBV7-3	-	-	TRBJ1-6	TGTGCCAGCAGCAGGGGGATGGTGAATTCACCCCTCCACTTT	CASSRGMVNSPLHF
TRBV2	TRBD1	once	TRBJ1-1	TGTGCCAGCACGGGACAGATGAACACTGAAGCTTTCTTT	CASTGQMNTEAFF
TRBV5-5	TRBD2	-	TRBJ2-7	TGTGCCAGCAGCTTCAGACTAGCGGGGTACGAGCAGTACTTC	CASSFRLAGYEQYF
TRBV4-3	-	-	TRBJ2-1	TGCGCCAGCAGCCCCCAGGGAGGAGCGACTGGCTACAATGAGCAGTTCTTC	CASSPQGGATGYNEQFF
TRBV9	-	-	TRBJ2-2	TGTGCCAGCAGCTCCCGAGGGGGTACTGACGGGGAGCTGTTTTTT	CASSSRGGTDGELFF
TRBV18	-	once	TRBJ2-2	TGTGCCAGCTCACCACTGGAGACCTCGAACACCGGGGAGCTGTTTTTT	CASSPLETSNTGELFF
TRBV2	TRBD1	few	TRBJ2-2	TGTGCCAGCCTTTTGTCGGACAGGGGTAACACCGGGGAGCTGTTTTTT	CASLLSDRGNTGELFF
TRBV5-4	-	-	TRBJ2-3	TGTGCCAGCAGCCCTGGCCCCAGGGGAGTGGCAGATACGCAGTATTTT	CASSPGPRGVADTQYF
TRBV4-1	TRBD2	-	TRBJ2-1	TGCGCCAGCAGCCCTGGAGTAGCGGGAGGAAATGAGCAGTTCTTC	CASSPGVAGGNEQFF
TRBV19	-	once	TRBJ2-3	TGTGCCAGTAGTCTGGATACGCAGTATTTT	CASSLDTQYF
TRBV7-3	TRBD2	-	TRBJ2-7	TGTGCCAGCAGCTTAAATTTAGCGGGAGAGTTAGAGCAGTACTTC	CASSLNLAGELEQYF
TRBV5-1	-	-	TRBJ2-1	TGCGCCAGCAGCTTACCTACAGGGATCCCCTACAATGAGCAGTTCTTC	CASSLPTGIPYNEQFF
TRBV27	TRBD2	-	TRBJ2-7	TGTGCCAGCAGTTTGGCAGCGGGAGGGGTCTACGAGCAGTACTTC	CASSLAAGGVYEQYF
TRBV5-4	TRBD2	-	TRBJ2-2	TGTGCCAGCAGCTCTCCGGGACTAGCGGGAGTCGGGGAGCTGTTTTTT	CASSSPGLAGVGELFF
TRBV11-3	-	-	TRBJ2-3	TGTGCCAGCACCGTAGACCCACTTAGCCCGCAGTATTTT	CASTVDPLSPQYF
TRBV7-6	TRBD2	once	TRBJ2-3	TGTGCCAGCAGCCCCTGGACTAGCGGGAGGGCCAGCACAGATACGCAGTATTTT	CASSPWTSGRASTDTQYF
TRBV6-6	TRBD1	-	TRBJ1-4	TGTGCCAGCAGTTTACAGGGGACGGCTAATGAAAAACTGTTTTTT	CASSLQGTANEKLFF
TRBV7-2	-	-	TRBJ1-5	TGTGCCAGCAGCTTAGGTGGTTTTGGCCTCCGGCCCCAGCATTTT	CASSLGGFGLRPQHF